This is a list of T cell receptor beta chains from one sample in a study of shared clonotypes between healthy human individuals. Method: immunoSEQ multiplex PCR; TCRdb's copy keeps in-frame clones and lacks some. In the table there are about 2.1 million clones, about 92% of which are singletons. The sequenced material came from naive CD8+ T cells from PBMCs. The receptor source for this set is a man between 18 and 35 years old in good health. Some clones in this sample may be carry-over from other donors' samples. CDR3s leave out the opening cysteine and the closing phenylalanine or tryptophan. The order of the fields is clone size, J gene, V gene, CDR3 protein. Size values are once, few and many counts, or a class for expanded clones, and some rows have none.

>.|TRBJ2-2|TRBV7-3
ASSIGAGIGELF
>.|TRBJ2-7|TRBV2
ASTHKGVRLELEQY
>.|TRBJ2-1|TRBV27
ASRSGGEQF
>.|TRBJ2-3|TRBV7-8
ASSPRVVGLGGARPDTQY
>.|TRBJ1-1|TRBV4-2
ASSSSGGSFEAF
>.|TRBJ2-1|TRBV7-9
ASSPEAGRGYNEQF
>once|TRBJ2-7|TRBV27
ASSLSSGSGQEEQY
>once|TRBJ2-1|TRBV13
ASSLAGGLEQF
>.|TRBJ1-5|TRBV5-1
ASSLDSGGAQPQH
>.|TRBJ2-1|TRBV27
ASSLGTSAYNEQF
>once|TRBJ2-7|TRBV6-5
ASSYSNPGLPAEQY
>.|TRBJ2-1|TRBV16
ASSWDSRSYNEQF
>.|TRBJ1-2|TRBV5-4
ASSGDSNYGYT
>.|TRBJ2-3|TRBV20-1
GLNTDTQY
>.|TRBJ2-3|TRBV7-9
ASSFGLPTDTQY
>.|TRBJ2-3|TRBV5-1
ASSLEIAGAADTQY
>.|TRBJ2-1|TRBV9
ASSVEADPYNEQF
>.|TRBJ1-4|TRBV5-1
ASSFLGPKDEKLF
>once|TRBJ2-3|TRBV7-9
ASSSVAASTDTQY
>.|TRBJ2-2|TRBV5-1
ASSLGRGSGELF
>.|TRBJ1-2|TRBV2
ASSEYRGQGDGYT
>.|TRBJ2-5|TRBV13
ASSNGGQGTKETQY
>.|TRBJ2-7|TRBV6-5
ASSYSGGQRIYEQY
>.|TRBJ2-4|TRBV4-1
ASSQRDRVGEIQY
>once|TRBJ1-5|TRBV28
ASRDPLGGNQPQH
>once|TRBJ2-3|TRBV5-1
ASSRGLAGGRGTDTQY
>.|TRBJ1-4|TRBV5-6
ASSLGQGQEKLF
>.|TRBJ2-5|TRBV28
ASSFPAGAETQY
>.|TRBJ1-1|TRBV27
ASSGSMNTEAF
>.|TRBJ1-2|TRBV10-3
AISESKAVFYPGYT
>.|TRBJ2-1|TRBV4-3
ASSQGQGVYNEQF
>.|TRBJ2-2|TRBV6-6
ASSYQRTTGELF
>.|TRBJ2-5|TRBV27
ASSSGGGYERETQY
>once|TRBJ2-1|TRBV14
ASSGTGDQLNEQF
>.|TRBJ2-1|TRBV7-8
ASSPGGDNEQF
>.|TRBJ1-1|TRBV9
ASGGTEAF
>.|TRBJ2-1|TRBV13
ASSSRLAGASYNEQF
>once|TRBJ2-5|TRBV29-1
SAPGQQETQY
>.|TRBJ1-2|TRBV2
ASSVGGPLNYGYT
>.|TRBJ2-3|TRBV7-2
ASSPGLHTQY
>.|TRBJ1-5|TRBV6-1
ASRKVQGGNQPQH